The following is a TCR beta chain sequence with its context. The antigen this receptor binds is unknown. No base quality values were provided; no much bigger clone lies one nucleotide off. Receptor amplification or capture employed the immunoSEQ multiplex PCR assay. Turning to the authors' computational methods: A statistical classification framework was built to diagnose cytomegalovirus status from the catalog of TCR beta chain sequences. TCRdb's version of the immuneACCESS table is confined to in-frame rearrangements and falls short of the full clone set. An unresolved V gene accounts for under half of the shortfall where checked; the remainder is of unknown origin. That table furnishes V, J and clone size, whereas the DNA furnished D and trimming. This sample has roughly 56,000 clones in its table, and 85% to 95% of those were observed once. Roughly 1.7% of the sample goes to the ten largest clones.

Deletion took 3 bases off V and 4 bases off J, with a span of 9 bases between the germline ends. From the germline V gene (reference sequence), CDR1 is SEHNR and CDR2 is FQNEAQ. From the cysteine up to the phenylalanine, the CDR3 has a length of 14 residues. Left in the record is the CDR3 DNA by itself, 42 bases read in frame from the first base. The donors were included in the validation cohort of 100 to 150 subjects, a group kept apart from the approximately 700-subject first cohort. The sample originates from a study of cytomegalovirus exposure and HLA in healthy donors (dated by TCRdb to between 2016 and 2019). About the investigation overall: The roughly 650 repertoires of the first cohort and the roughly 110 validation repertoires were produced on the same platform, according to a later analysis. The aim of the study was to test whether cataloging public T cell receptors could identify signatures of past pathogen exposure. Besides the first cohort of 666 subjects, a separate validation cohort made up of some 110 different subjects was used. The study combined high-throughput TCR immunosequencing, statistical association of individual TCRs with disease status, and machine learning to predict cytomegalovirus infection status. Study-wide findings and limitations: A few of the identified cytomegalovirus-associated TCR beta chains were confirmed in vitro to be specific for cytomegalovirus antigens. In a later analysis, TCRs clustered in the first cohort were found to also tend to co-occur in the approximately 120 validation repertoires, with approximately 94% of cluster scores above 0. While some public TCRs were present in many individuals, most TCR sequences turned up only very rarely across donors. The authors suggested that the approach could potentially be generalized to other disease states and immunological phenotypes. A total of about 150 TCR beta chains were listed by the study as associated with cytomegalovirus. The validation cohort had no HLA typing available for a later analysis, so co-occurrence within that cohort was assessed over all 120 or so repertoires. In both the original and validation cohorts, the classifier was reported to diagnose cytomegalovirus status with high specificity and sensitivity.

This sequence originates from a woman aged 18-35 years in good health and CMV-seropositive. The material sequenced was PBMCs. The sequence links TRBV7-9 to TRBJ1-4; the D gene assignment is ambiguous. Here the CDR3 is given as CASSFGNVNEKLFF. The DNA sequence reads TGTGCCAGCAGCTTCGGGAATGTTAATGAAAAACTGTTTTTT.